This record covers a single T cell receptor beta chain. Its antigen remains unknown. This entry belongs to a study of cytomegalovirus exposure and HLA in healthy donors. The PCR ran on 60 Vbeta and 13 Jbeta primers. Clones were sequenced by immunoSEQ multiplex PCR, and TCRdb holds only the in-frame ones, with some missing. The sample records about 230,000 clones, approximately 84% being singletons. Notes on the study in general: Reportedly, a later analysis found an Asian-associated ancestry cluster had fewer N-insertions than the roughly 670-donor mean. Later work showed greater clonal expansion in HLA-associated TCR beta chains than in equally common others.

This CDR3 region has 17 residues. CDR1 is LNHDA and CDR2 is SQIVND in the germline V gene (reference sequence). V shed 7 bases, J shed 4 bases, and the junction held 11 bases outside the gene matches. The material sequenced was PBMCs. V and J are TRBV19 and TRBJ1-5; the match to TRBD1 covers 12 bases. The sequence was obtained from a girl under 10 years old in good health and CMV-seronegative. The CDR3 protein is CASISSGTGGWNQPQHF. As DNA, the CDR3 is TGTGCCAGTATATCGTCCGGGACAGGGGGCTGGAATCAGCCCCAGCATTTT.